This is a list of T cell receptor beta chains from one sample in a study of T cell responses to AZD1222 COVID-19 vaccine. TCRdb's copy holds only in-frame clones and misses some; the assay was immunoSEQ multiplex PCR. The sample holds fewer than 130,000 clones, 94% seen once. Sequences were derived from peripheral blood, sampled 28 days after the second AZD1222 dose. The origin of the receptors is an adult who received the AZD1222 COVID-19 vaccine. CDR3s leave out the opening cysteine and the closing phenylalanine or tryptophan. Fields, in order: V gene, CDR3 protein.

TRBV7-2 ASSLGYRSNTGELF
TRBV4-1 ASMPNYMNTEAF
TRBV29-1 SVNRVHEQF
TRBV3-1/TRBV3-2 ASSQEGVSPLH
TRBV10-3 AIKGLSFQGDFSNYGYT
TRBV7-8 ASSLGGTTAGELF
TRBV7-2 ASSPTGRHNGYT
TRBV12-5 ASVDWGAGNTIY
TRBV6-5 ASSVGDGYGYT
TRBV30 AWNHRDMNTEAF
TRBV12-2 ASRLVGTSGRDWGTDTQY
TRBV2 ASSRDRYSYEQY
TRBV5-8 ASRIGLGLTEAF
TRBV21-1 ASSKLGTPVHSGNTIY
TRBV19 ASRPVLGSYNQPQH
TRBV11-3 ASSNGNEQY
TRBV6-5 ASSYYSGTLNTEAF
TRBV2 ASSEAGQGFNQPQH
TRBV19 ASSVRNTWNQPQH
TRBV19 ASSASQRGNTEAF
TRBV7-9 ASSLGRRGPLH
TRBV27 ASSWVSTDTQY
TRBV4-1 ASSQETGGSEKLF
TRBV5-1 ASSPFTGTGDTEAF
TRBV7-8 ASSLEAGGHNEQF
TRBV5-4 ASSFGAGNTIY
TRBV5-1 ASSLRMNTEAF
TRBV6-1 ASSEPRVQEKLF
TRBV12-3/TRBV12-4 ASRRDGIGPLH
TRBV9 ASSRTSGGLAKNIQY
TRBV11-2 ASSLGAYGYT
TRBV7-2 ASRLGGWNTEAF
TRBV19 ASSIGETSYT
TRBV12-3/TRBV12-4 ASNPTGNYGYT
TRBV5-1 ASSLAPGQGAGGYT
TRBV18 ASSPYGLLSSYNEQF
TRBV18 ASSPGGGSNTEAF
TRBV4-1 ASSQDQGTYGYT
TRBV3-1/TRBV3-2 ASSQDRGSGSQNEQF
TRBV7-9 ASTYTDTIY